These 25 T cell receptor beta chains came from one sample sequenced in a study of molecular identifiers for immune sequencing clone quantification. MiXCR was run by TCRdb on the PCR reads, yielding one entry per CDR3 protein. The profile covers more than 50,000 distinct CDR3 sequences, with under 20% appearing a single time and approximately 1.5% taken by the ten largest. Sequenced: naive CD8+ T cells from blood, with Jurkat cell RNA spiked in. The subset denotes: FACS-sorted CD8+CD4-CCR7+CD45RA+ naive T cells. These receptors all come from a human donor in good health. Some libraries in this study had Jurkat cell RNA spiked in.

Only a few counts were recorded for this clonotype. This chain links TRBV9 with TRBJ1-2; D perhaps matches TRBD1 (5 bases). V was clipped by 6 bases and J by 2 bases, with 20 bases between them. This CDR3 has 16 residues. Germline values: CDR1 SGDLS, CDR2 YYNGEE. CDR3 coding DNA: TGTGCCAGCACCGGAGGGGCGTACGACAAAAACTATGGCTACACCTTC. Protein product: CASTGGAYDKNYGYTF.

The rearrangement joins TRBV24-1 to TRBJ2-3; TRBD2 matches at 7 bases. This CDR3 is 14 amino acids long. CDR1 and CDR2 (germline): KGHDR, SFDVKD. The ends lost 7 bases at V and 0 bases at J; junction bases unmatched: 3. CDR3 sequence reads: CATRGLSSTDTQYF. For the CDR3, the DNA is TGTGCCACCAGGGGACTATCCAGCACAGATACGCAGTATTTT.

This clonotype occurred many times. This chain joins TRBV5-5 and TRBJ2-3, with TRBD2 identical over 9 bases. Germline-derived CDR1 and CDR2 are SGHKS and YYEKEE (reference sequence). CDR3 length: 14 amino acids. V shed 2 bases and J 6 bases; nucleotides not matched to a gene: 4. The CDR3 sequence: CASSFGTSWDTQYF. CDR3 nucleotides: TGTGCCAGCAGCTTCGGGACTAGCTGGGATACGCAGTATTTT.

Comments on this clonotype: A much bigger clone sits one base away, suggesting this may be a read error. The gene calls are TRBV29-1 and TRBJ2-7; 8 bases line up with TRBD1. The CDR3 spans 13 residues. CDR1 and CDR2 (germline): SQVTM, ANQGSEA. This chain's CDR3 is CGARTGLTYEQYF. The CDR3 DNA sequence: TGCGGCGCCCGGACAGGGTTAACCTACGAGCAGTACTTC.

With regard to this clonotype: A much larger clone is a single base away; this may be a read error. This chain uses TRBV19 with TRBJ1-1; possible D gene TRBD1, 5 bases. Germline CDR1 LNHDA, CDR2 SQIVND (reference sequence). This CDR3 contains 13 residues. The CDR3 nucleotides read TGTGCCGGTAGTATTACAGGTTCCACTGAAGCTTTCTTT. It codes for CAGSITGSTEAFF.

This clonotype was counted at least ten times. This chain links TRBV20-1 with TRBJ2-3; no firm D call. V lost 8 bases and J 0 bases, leaving 12 bases between the germline ends. The CDR3 runs to 13 residues. Germline lookup yields CDR1 DFQATT and CDR2 SNEGSKA (reference sequence). Here the CDR3 DNA reads TGCAGTTGTGGGGAATTTAGCACAGATACGCAGTATTTT. Translation: CSCGEFSTDTQYF.

This clonotype was detected a few times. The rearrangement uses TRBV9 and TRBJ1-2; weak D call: TRBD1 (6 bases). V dropped 0 bases and J dropped 7 bases, with 13 bases sitting between them. This CDR3 is built from 14 residues. Germline V gene lookup returns CDR1 SGDLS and CDR2 YYNGEE. CDR3 in DNA: TGTGCCAGCAGCGTAGGGAGGGGGATCGCTGGCTACACCTTC. Translating gives CASSVGRGIAGYTF.

This clonotype was found many times. This chain uses TRBV11-2 with TRBJ2-3, with unresolved D. V was pared by 4 bases and J by 5 bases, with 7 bases between. In germline, CDR1 is SGHAT, CDR2 FQNNGV. The CDR3 extends over 12 amino acids. The CDR3 loop is CASSSSRDTQYF. For the CDR3, the DNA is TGTGCCAGCAGCTCGAGTAGAGATACGCAGTATTTT.

About this clonotype: At one end the junction does not follow the germline gene, possibly because of a read error. The gene calls are TRBV7-9 and TRBJ2-1, with D hard to call. Germline V gene data show CDR1 as SEHNR and CDR2 as FQNEAQ (reference sequence). This CDR3 has 13 residues. CDR3 nucleotide sequence: TGTGCCAGCAGATTAGACCCGGTGGATGAGCAGTTCTTC. The encoded protein is CASRLDPVDEQFF.

This clonotype appeared many times. The rearrangement uses TRBV7-9 and TRBJ2-3, with 8 bases fitting TRBD1. Germline CDR1 SEHNR, CDR2 FQNEAQ (reference sequence). The trim removed 4 bases at V and 5 bases at J, leaving 8 bases unmatched. The CDR3 runs to 15 residues. As DNA, the CDR3 is TGTGCCAGCAGCTACCGGACAGGGCTGGAAGATACGCAGTATTTT. Translating gives CASSYRTGLEDTQYF.

As regards this clonotype: A single base separates this from a much larger clone, so it may be a read error. The rearrangement joins TRBV7-6 to TRBJ2-2, with D tentatively TRBD2 (6 bases). Trimming left V 1 base short and J 4 bases short, with 16 bases between. From germline, CDR1 is SGHVS and CDR2 FNYEAQ. There are 17 residues in the CDR3. The CDR3 region is CASSLGSGGIATGELFF. The CDR3 nucleotides are TGTGCCAGCAGCTTAGGATCTGGCGGGATTGCCACCGGGGAGCTGTTTTTT.

This clonotype was recorded only once. This could be a read error, since a much larger clone is one nucleotide away. This chain links TRBV29-1 with TRBJ1-3; D is uncertain. The length of the CDR3 is 11 residues. The germline V gene encodes CDR1 SQVTM and CDR2 ANQGSEA. The DNA of the CDR3 is TGCAGCGCCCCCGTTGGAAGCACCATATATTTT. Amino acid sequence: CSAPVGSTIYF.

This clonotype has a count of ten or more. The chain links TRBV7-9 to TRBJ2-1; D remains ambiguous. V lost 2 bases and J lost 10, with 9 bases in between. The CDR3 covers 12 residues. Per germline, CDR1 SEHNR and CDR2 FQNEAQ (reference sequence). This CDR3 reads CASSLPDGEQFF. Written as DNA, the CDR3 is TGTGCCAGCAGCTTACCTGATGGAGAGCAGTTCTTC. Using reference TRBV7-9 and TRBJ2-1 for the parts outside the CDR3, the full variable domain is DTGVSQNPRHKITKRGQNVTFRCDPISEHNRLYWYRQTLGQGPEFLTYFQNEAQLEKSRLLSDRFSAERPKGSFSTLEIQRTEQGDSAMYLCASSLPDGEQFFGPGTRLTVL.

In its sample, this clonotype was seen many times. The rearrangement links TRBV6-5 to TRBJ1-1; no reliable D call. V was trimmed by 6 bases and J by 0 bases, leaving 11 bases between them. Germline V CDR1 and CDR2: MNHEY, SVGAGI. The CDR3 has 14 residues. CDR3 bases: TGTGCCAGCAGCCTGACTGCCATGAACACTGAAGCTTTCTTT. Translating it yields CASSLTAMNTEAFF.

Points on this clonotype: A much larger clone differs from this one at a single base, so this may be a read error. The rearrangement joins TRBV4-1 to TRBJ2-7; tentatively, D is TRBD1 or TRBD2 (5 bases each). The germline V gene has CDR1 MGHRA and CDR2 YSYEKL. V was trimmed by 4 bases and J by 4 bases, leaving 17 bases between them. The CDR3 spans 15 residues. The DNA of the CDR3 is TGCGCCAGCAGCCGAGGGGCAGGGACGGTATACGAGCAGTACTTC. The encoded protein is CASSRGAGTVYEQYF.

This clonotype appeared many times. The chain is built from TRBV12-3 or TRBV12-4 and TRBJ2-7; either TRBD1 or TRBD2 may fit D (5 bases each). The V and J ends lost 5 bases and 10 bases respectively, with 12 bases between them. CDR3 length: 11 amino acids. CDR3 sequence reads: CASSGGSPQYF. DNA for the CDR3: TGTGCCAGCAGTGGGGGTTCCCCCCAGTACTTC.

The chain carries TRBV20-1 and TRBJ2-3; 13 nucleotides match TRBD2. The CDR3 has 16 residues. V trimming: 1 base; J trimming: 5 bases; junction bases outside the gene matches: 6. Germline-derived CDR1 and CDR2 are DFQATT and SNEGSKA (reference sequence). The CDR3 nucleotides are TGCAGTGCTAGAGCAGGACTAGCGGGAGCGGAAGATACGCAGTATTTT. This sequence encodes CSARAGLAGAEDTQYF.

Comments on this clonotype: Possible read error: a much larger clone is one base away. The rearrangement links TRBV4-3 to TRBJ2-7; D not certain. The CDR3 runs 14 residues. CDR1 is LGHNA, CDR2 YSLEER, per germline. The CDR3 loop is CASSQDRGSPERYF. CDR3 sequence (DNA): TGCGCCAGCAGCCAAGATCGCGGTTCTCCCGAGCGGTACTTC.

This clonotype was seen at least ten times. The chain uses TRBV30 and TRBJ2-1; no clear D. Germline V gives CDR1 GTSNPN, CDR2 SVGIG (reference sequence). V was cut by 0 bases and J by 9 bases, with 9 bases left in between. The CDR3 covers 12 residues. The CDR3 DNA reads as TGTGCCTGGAGTGTAAACCGGCCTGAGCAGTTCTTC. It translates to CAWSVNRPEQFF.

This clonotype was seen at least ten times. The rearrangement joins TRBV15 to TRBJ1-1; D is ambiguous. The CDR3 runs to 16 residues. The ends were cut back, 0 bases at V and 0 bases at J, with 11 bases in the middle. From germline, CDR1 is LNHNV and CDR2 YYDKDF (reference sequence). This CDR3 is CATSRDQEGMNTEAFF. The CDR3 DNA is TGTGCCACCAGCAGAGATCAGGAGGGTATGAACACTGAAGCTTTCTTT. Drawing the rest from reference TRBV15 and TRBJ1-1, the complete variable domain is DAMVIQNPRYQVTQFGKPVTLSCSQTLNHNVMYWYQQKSSQAPKLLFHYYDKDFNNEADTPDNFQSRRPNTSFCFLDIRSPGLGDTAMYLCATSRDQEGMNTEAFFGQGTRLTVV.

This clonotype was observed a few times. V usage is TRBV7-9 and J usage is TRBJ2-5; D is possibly TRBD1 (6 bases). CDR3 size: 13 residues. V gave up 5 bases and J gave up 3 bases, with 10 bases separating them. Germline-derived CDR1 and CDR2 are SEHNR and FQNEAQ (reference sequence). The CDR3, as DNA: TGTGCCAGCAGCGGACAGAGAAAAGAGACCCAGTACTTC. This sequence encodes CASSGQRKETQYF.

In the case of this clonotype: A single base separates this from a much larger clone, so it may be a read error. The rearrangement uses TRBV7-9 and TRBJ2-7; 8 bases line up with TRBD2. The V gene's germline CDR1 is SEHNR and CDR2 FQNEAQ (reference sequence). This CDR3 has 15 residues. The CDR3 here is CTSSPTSGRTYEQYF. CDR3 nucleotides: TGTACCAGCAGCCCCACTAGCGGAAGAACCTACGAGCAGTACTTC.

In regard to this clonotype: A single base separates this from a much larger clone, so it may be a read error. This CDR3 fails to terminate in the conserved phenylalanine or tryptophan, so it likely reflects a read error. The chain has TRBV6-6 and TRBJ1-5, with 7 bases lining up with TRBD1. With V trimmed by 6 bases and J by 3 bases, 5 bases remained unmatched. Germline V gene sequence: CDR1 MNHNY, CDR2 SVGAGI (reference sequence). The CDR3 has 14 residues. The CDR3 bases are TGTGCCAGCAGCCTCGGGACAGTCAATCAGCCCCAGCATATT. This gives the protein CASSLGTVNQPQHI.

This clonotype was picked up many times. The chain combines TRBV7-9 with TRBJ2-1; D is unresolved. CDR1 and CDR2 (germline): SEHNR, FQNEAQ (reference sequence). Trimming shortened V by 2 bases and J by 0 bases, and 14 bases separated the two germline ends. CDR3 size: 17 residues. CDR3 nucleotides: TGTGCCAGCAGCTTATTCCGAGGAGCAGGCTCCTACAATGAGCAGTTCTTC. Its protein product is CASSLFRGAGSYNEQFF.

This clonotype was seen repeatedly, ten times or more. The genes are TRBV29-1 and TRBJ2-1; D remains ambiguous. Per germline, CDR1 SQVTM and CDR2 ANQGSEA. CDR3 length equals 14 residues. V was pared by 7 bases and J by 1 base, with 14 bases between. The CDR3 protein is CSAEWKSSYNEQFF. DNA of the CDR3: TGCAGCGCCGAGTGGAAGTCGTCCTACAATGAGCAGTTCTTC.